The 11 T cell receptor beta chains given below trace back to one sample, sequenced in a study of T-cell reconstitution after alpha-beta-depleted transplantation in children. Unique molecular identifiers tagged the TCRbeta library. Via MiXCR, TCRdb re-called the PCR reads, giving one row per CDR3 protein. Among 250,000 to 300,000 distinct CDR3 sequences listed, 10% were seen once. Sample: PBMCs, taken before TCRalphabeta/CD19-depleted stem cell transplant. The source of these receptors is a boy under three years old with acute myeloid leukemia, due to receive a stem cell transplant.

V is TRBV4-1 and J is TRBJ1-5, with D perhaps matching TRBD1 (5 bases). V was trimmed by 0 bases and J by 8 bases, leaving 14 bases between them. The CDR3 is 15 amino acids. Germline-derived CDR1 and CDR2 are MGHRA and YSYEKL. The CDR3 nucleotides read TGCGCCAGCAGCCAAGATATAGGGGAATGGAAGCCCCAGCATTTT. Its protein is CASSQDIGEWKPQHF.

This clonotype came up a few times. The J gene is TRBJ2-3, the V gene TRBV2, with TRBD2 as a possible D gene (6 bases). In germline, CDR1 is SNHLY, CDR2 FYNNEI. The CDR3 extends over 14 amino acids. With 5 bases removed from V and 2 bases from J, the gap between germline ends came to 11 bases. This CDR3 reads CASSLRDFTDTQYF. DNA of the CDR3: TGTGCCAGCAGTCTACGGGACTTCACAGATACGCAGTATTTT.

The CDR3 DNA reads TGTGCCAGCAGTCGACTCCTCCCGATAAACGAGCAGTACTTC. It codes for CASSRLLPINEQYF. The chain carries TRBV28 and TRBJ2-7; D remains unclear. Germline V gene sequence: CDR1 MDHEN, CDR2 SYDVKM. The CDR3 contains 14 residues. Trimming pared 5 bases from V and 5 bases from J, leaving 16 bases between.

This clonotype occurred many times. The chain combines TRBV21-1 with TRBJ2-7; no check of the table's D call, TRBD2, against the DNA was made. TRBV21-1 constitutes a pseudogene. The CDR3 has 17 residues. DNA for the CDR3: TGTGCCAGCAGCAAAGGCGGTTTGATGGGACTCAGCCACGAGCAGTACTTC. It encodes CASSKGGLMGLSHEQYF.

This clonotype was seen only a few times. Here the CDR3 reads CASSQDTDRPTDTQYF. As DNA, the CDR3 is TGCGCCAGCAGCCAAGATACGGACCGCCCGACAGATACGCAGTATTTT. The rearrangement links TRBV4-1 to TRBJ2-3; no reliable D call. Trimming took 0 bases from V and 3 from J, leaving 13 bases between them. Germline lookup yields CDR1 MGHRA and CDR2 YSYEKL. This CDR3 region has 16 residues.

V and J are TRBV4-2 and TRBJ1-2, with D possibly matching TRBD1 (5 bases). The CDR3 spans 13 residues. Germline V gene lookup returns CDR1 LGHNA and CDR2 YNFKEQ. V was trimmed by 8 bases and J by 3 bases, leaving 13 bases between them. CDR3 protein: CASGTGQDYGYTF. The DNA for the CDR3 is TGTGCCAGCGGCACGGGGCAGGACTATGGCTACACCTTC.

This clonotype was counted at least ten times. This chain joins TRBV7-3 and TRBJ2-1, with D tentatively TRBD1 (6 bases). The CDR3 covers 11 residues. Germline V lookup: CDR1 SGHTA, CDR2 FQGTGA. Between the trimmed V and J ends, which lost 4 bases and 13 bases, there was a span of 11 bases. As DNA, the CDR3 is TGTGCCAGCAGCTCTCAGGGGAAACAGTTCTTC. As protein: CASSSQGKQFF. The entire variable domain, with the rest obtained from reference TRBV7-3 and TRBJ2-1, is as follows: GAGVSQTPSNKVTEKGKYVELRCDPISGHTALYWYRQSLGQGPEFLIYFQGTGAADDSGLPNDRFFAVRPEGSVSTLKIQRTERGDSAVYLCASSSQGKQFFGPGTRLTVL.

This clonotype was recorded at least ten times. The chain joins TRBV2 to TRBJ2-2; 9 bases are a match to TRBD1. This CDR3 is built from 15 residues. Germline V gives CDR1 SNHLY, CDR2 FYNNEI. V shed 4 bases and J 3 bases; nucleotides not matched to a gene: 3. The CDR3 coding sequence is TGTGCCAGCAGTGTGACAGGGGGGGACACCGGGGAGCTGTTTTTT. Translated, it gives CASSVTGGDTGELFF.

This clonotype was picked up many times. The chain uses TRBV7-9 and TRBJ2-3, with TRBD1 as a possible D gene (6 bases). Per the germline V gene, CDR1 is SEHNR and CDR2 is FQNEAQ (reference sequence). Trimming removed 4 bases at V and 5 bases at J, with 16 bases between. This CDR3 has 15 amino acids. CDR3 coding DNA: TGTGCCAGCAGCTGGGTCAGGGGCCTGGGAGATACGCAGTATTTT. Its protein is CASSWVRGLGDTQYF.

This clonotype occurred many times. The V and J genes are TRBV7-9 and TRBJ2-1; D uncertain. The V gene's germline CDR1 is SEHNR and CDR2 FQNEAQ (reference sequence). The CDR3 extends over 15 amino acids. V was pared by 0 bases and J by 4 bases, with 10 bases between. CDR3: CASSLARGTYNEQFF. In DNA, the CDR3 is TGTGCCAGCAGCTTAGCTAGAGGCACATACAATGAGCAGTTCTTC.

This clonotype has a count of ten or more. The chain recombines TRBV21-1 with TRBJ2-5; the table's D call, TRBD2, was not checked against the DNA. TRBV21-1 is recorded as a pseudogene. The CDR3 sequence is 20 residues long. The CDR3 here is CASSKARGTSGRALQGTQYF. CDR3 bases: TGTGCCAGCAGCAAGGCCAGAGGGACTAGCGGGAGGGCCTTGCAAGGGACCCAGTACTTC.